Detailed here is one T cell receptor beta chain. What it binds is unknown. Libraries were prepared by immunoSEQ multiplex PCR; TCRdb keeps only in-frame clonotypes and omits some of them. This sample has 30,000 to 35,000 clones; about nine tenths occur once, and the top ten carry around 4.2%. This sample was taken from a study of OX40 agonist ivuxolimab in advanced cancers. Whole-study results and caveats: CD8+ T cells (on average) carried more expanded clones than CD4+ T cells.

Germline CDR1 is WNHNN and CDR2 is SYGVQD (reference sequence). The CDR3 loop spans 16 amino acids. The V end was cut by 0 bases, the J end by 0 bases, with 6 bases between. The sequenced sample was CD4+ or CD8+ T cells sorted from blood, obtained in a trial of the OX40 agonist ivuxolimab. V usage is TRBV10-1 and J usage is TRBJ2-6, with D unclear. This TCR was recovered from an adult with an advanced solid tumor such as melanoma, head and neck, liver or kidney cancer. DNA of the CDR3: TGCGCCAGCAGTGAGTCGATGATCTCTGGGGCCAACGTCCTGACTTTC. As protein: CASSESMISGANVLTF.